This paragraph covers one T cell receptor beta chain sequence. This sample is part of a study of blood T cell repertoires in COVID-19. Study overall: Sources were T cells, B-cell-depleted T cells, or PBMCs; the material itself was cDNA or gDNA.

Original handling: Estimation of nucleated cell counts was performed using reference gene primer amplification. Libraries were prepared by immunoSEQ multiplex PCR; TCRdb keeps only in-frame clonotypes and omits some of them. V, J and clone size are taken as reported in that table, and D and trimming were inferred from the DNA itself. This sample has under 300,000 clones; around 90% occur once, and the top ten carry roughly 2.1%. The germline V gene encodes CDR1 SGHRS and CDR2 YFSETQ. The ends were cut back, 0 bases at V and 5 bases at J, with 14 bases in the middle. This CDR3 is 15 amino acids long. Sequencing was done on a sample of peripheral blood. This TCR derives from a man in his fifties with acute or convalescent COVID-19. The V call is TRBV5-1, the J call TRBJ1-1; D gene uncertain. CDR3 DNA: TGCGCCAGCAGCTTGGAGGGAGGTCCGTGGACTGAAGCTTTCTTT. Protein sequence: CASSLEGGPWTEAFF.